This T cell receptor beta chain was retrieved from a study of shared clonotypes between healthy human individuals (TCRdb year 2020). Regarding the study in general: The cohort included three men and a couple of women between 18 and 49 years of age. Per donor, three plates each were used for CD4 naive and CD4 memory, two for CD8 naive, and one for CD8 memory. To estimate repertoire size and how much clonotypes are shared between individuals, the study performed deep sequencing of blood TCR repertoires from roughly five healthy adults. To increase sequencing depth and limit assay-specific biases, TCR repertoire library preparation and sequencing were carried out by different laboratories using diverse techniques. Leukapheresis yielded between about 0.85 and 10 billion PBMCs per donor.

On this clone: No antigen is known for it. No much larger clone is present one base from it, and per-base qualities are unavailable.

Per the germline V gene, SGHRS is the CDR1 and YFSETQ is the CDR2. Including the terminal cysteine and phenylalanine, the CDR3 comprises 16 residues. The kept DNA is CDR3 alone, 48 bases in frame from the first base. V and J are trimmed by 0 bases and 1 base, and the gene matches miss 3 bases of the junction. Using the deep immunoSEQ assay, TCR CDR3 regions were amplified from genomic DNA by multiplex PCR. Extracted genomic DNA from each cell subset was distributed evenly across all wells of several immunoSEQ 96-well plates, and each plate was treated as a replicate. For sorted subsets, 150 to 250 ng of genomic DNA, equivalent to some 30,000 T cell genomes, went into each replicate PCR. The purified libraries were quantified using a Qubit 3.0 fluorometer, sized with a Bioanalyzer 2100, and then quantified again using the KAPA Library Quantification kit. Every immunoSEQ 96-well plate was sequenced on a dedicated single-read 150-cycle Illumina NextSeq 550 flow cell. The original methods were these. The immunoSEQ output contained only junctional sequences without quality scores, so filtering could not match that applied to full-length reads. Sequences were annotated with PyIR, a Python wrapper for IgBLAST v1.9, and V/J genes and CDR3 were assigned using IMGT germline references. Reads with weak V/J assignments (E-value above 1e-6), missing CDR3, stop codons, out-of-frame junctions, or ambiguous translated residues were removed. V3J clonotypes were defined as sequences sharing the same inferred V gene, J gene, and CDR3 amino acid sequence. The percentage overlap between two repertoires was calculated by dividing the number of shared unique clonotypes by the size of the smaller repertoire. Three approaches were used to assess repertoire richness: RTK rarefaction, the Chao1 estimator, and Recon v2.1 estimates of unobserved clonotypes. Generation probabilities for all TCRbeta clonotypes obtained by the gDNA method from a handful of donors were computed using OLGA. TCRdb stores this immuneACCESS table with in-frame sequences only. Part of the clones is absent; in the studies checked, under half of the shortfall reflects unresolved V genes, and no reason is known for the rest. V and J calls and clone size are given by that table; D and trimming were obtained from the DNA. In all, the sample holds more than 2 million clones, and about 95% of those were seen once. The ten biggest clones cover roughly 1.1% of the sample.

Beyond this particular receptor, the publication reports: Because the study included only a small number of donors, the genetic and exposure-history diversity represented was limited. Naive subsets generally had larger estimated clonotype richness than memory subsets. Pairwise subsampling indicated that sequencing depth was expected to affect the degree of clonotype sharing among donors. Compared with non-shared clonotypes, the clonotypes found in all four sorted-subset donors had higher generation probabilities. When a few donors were compared, the shared fraction of clonotypes was roughly 5% for naive CD4, 3.5% to 4% for naive CD8, roughly 2.3% for memory CD4, and about 0.36% for memory CD8. Only blood was sampled, and tissue TCR repertoires likely differ from those in blood. Rarefaction of sorted-subset datasets indicated incomplete sequencing despite the large sequencing depth.

CD8 naive samples consisted of CD45RO-negative cells that were positively selected for CCR7, yielding a CD45RA+CCR7+ population without TemRA cells. Donors were healthy HIV-negative adults with no recently reported acute infections or vaccinations. Every donor was a Caucasian adult living in Nashville, Tennessee, USA. Blood was collected by leukapheresis, and PBMCs were isolated by Ficoll-Histopaque density gradient centrifugation and then cryopreserved in liquid nitrogen vapor phase. Analytical flow cytometry was used to check the purity and quantity of each magnetically sorted T cell population. From each sorted fraction, genomic DNA was isolated and quantified by UV absorbance on a Nanodrop 2000c.

The rearrangement combines TRBV5-1 with TRBJ2-5; the central 10 bases match TRBD2. This receptor was taken from a man between 18 and 35 years old in good health. The sequencing sample was made of naive CD8+ T cells sorted from blood. The meaning of the sample's cell subset or site label: CD45RA+CCR7+. At the DNA level, the sequence is TGCGCCAGCAGCTTGGCGGCTAGCGGGAGCCAAGAGACCCAGTACTTC. Its translation reads: CASSLAASGSQETQYF.